One and the same sample provided the 8 T cell receptor beta chains below, sequenced in a study of T cells in Graves' hyperthyroidism and ophthalmopathy. TCR beta CDR3 sequences were amplified from RNA transcripts. RT-PCR in the first round (using the HTBI primer set) targeted the TCR CDR3. TCRdb re-called the multiplex PCR reads through MiXCR, storing one row per CDR3 protein. The sample shows roughly 380,000 distinct CDR3 sequences, around an eighth of them seen only once. What was sequenced was blood. These TCRs come from a man aged 30-40 years with Graves' hyperthyroidism that later progressed to Graves' ophthalmopathy.

This clonotype was seen repeatedly, ten times or more. V gene TRBV11-1 combines with J gene TRBJ1-2; no definite D call. CDR1 is SGHAT and CDR2 is FQDESV in the germline V gene (reference sequence). There are 15 residues in the CDR3. Trimming removed 5 bases at V and 8 bases at J, with 21 bases between. As DNA, the CDR3 is TGTGCCAGCAGCCCAAACCTCGGGAGCACCGGAGGCTACACCTTC. This codes for CASSPNLGSTGGYTF. Using reference TRBV11-1 and TRBJ1-2 for the parts outside the CDR3, the full variable domain is EAEVAQSPRYKITEKSQAVAFWCDPISGHATLYWYRQILGQGPELLVQFQDESVVDDSQLPKDRFSAERLKGVDSTLKIQPAELGDSAMYLCASSPNLGSTGGYTFGSGTRLTVV.

Notes on this clonotype: The junction and the germline gene differ at one end; a read error may be behind it. The J gene is TRBJ2-1, the V gene TRBV9; 14 positions match TRBD2. The germline V gene encodes CDR1 SGDLS and CDR2 YYNGEE. The CDR3 has 16 residues. The CDR3 protein is CASSPGLAGGVGERFF. The CDR3, as DNA: TGTGCCAGCAGCCCTGGACTAGCGGGGGGTGTGGGTGAGCGGTTCTTC. The full variable domain, in which reference TRBV9 and TRBJ2-1 provide the parts outside the CDR3, is DSGVTQTPKHLITATGQRVTLRCSPRSGDLSVYWYQQSLDQGLQFLIQYYNGEERAKGNILERFSAQQFPDLHSELNLSSLELGDSALYFCASSPGLAGGVGERFFGPGTRLTVL.

This clonotype occurred a few times. The chain is built from TRBV7-3 and TRBJ2-2; 8 bases are shared with TRBD1. In germline, CDR1 is SGHTA, CDR2 FQGTGA. The CDR3 has 14 residues. Germline trimming cut 2 bases from V and 7 bases from J; bases unmatched to any gene: 3. The CDR3 protein is CASSLEQGVGELFF. The CDR3 DNA sequence: TGTGCCAGCAGCTTAGAACAGGGGGTCGGGGAGCTGTTTTTT.

CDR3 coding DNA: TGTGCCAGCAGACTAGTGGGGGGCCGGGGCACAGATACGCAGTATTTT. This gives the protein CASRLVGGRGTDTQYF. V usage is TRBV6-1 and J usage is TRBJ2-3, with D perhaps TRBD1 or TRBD2 (6 bases each). Per germline, CDR1 MNHNS and CDR2 SASEGT. CDR3 length equals 16 residues. The ends were cut back, 6 bases at V and 1 base at J, with 17 bases in the middle.

This rearrangement joins TRBV5-1 to TRBJ1-1, with unresolved D. This CDR3 comprises 16 residues. V was cut by 4 bases and J by 1 base, with 17 bases left in between. Germline V gene data show CDR1 as SGHRS and CDR2 as YFSETQ. CDR3 protein: CASSQISSGRNTEAFF. CDR3 in DNA: TGCGCCAGCAGCCAAATAAGTAGTGGGAGGAACACTGAAGCTTTCTTT.

This clonotype has at least ten counts. V is TRBV5-6 and J is TRBJ1-1; D gene ambiguous. Trimming pared 2 bases from V and 3 bases from J, leaving 14 bases between. Germline V CDR1 and CDR2: SGHDT, YYEEEE. This CDR3 has 15 amino acids. The CDR3 sequence is CASSFRANRDTEAFF. Here the CDR3 DNA reads TGTGCCAGCAGCTTTCGGGCCAACCGGGACACTGAAGCTTTCTTT.

The chain uses TRBV5-1 and TRBJ2-6; D is unclear. The CDR3 has 13 amino acids. The V end lost 0 bases, the J end lost 3 bases, and 1 base lay between the germline ends. The germline V gene has CDR1 SGHRS and CDR2 YFSETQ. CDR3 sequence (DNA): TGCGCCAGCAGCTTGGATGGGGCCAACGTCCTGACTTTC. Translated: CASSLDGANVLTF.

This clonotype was found a few times. A much more abundant neighbour one base away suggests this may be a read error. The chain employs TRBV28 and TRBJ1-1; TRBD1 agrees at 8 bases. There are 14 residues in the CDR3. The V gene end was trimmed by 7 bases and the J gene end by 7 bases; junction bases not matched to a gene: 11. CDR1 and CDR2 (germline): MDHEN, SYDVKM. CDR3 in amino acids: CASKRQGSFNEAFF. The CDR3 DNA follows: TGTGCCAGCAAACGACAGGGGTCCTTTAATGAAGCTTTCTTT.